The 31 T cell receptor beta chains below all came from one sample that was sequenced in a study of preoperative IRX-2 immunotherapy in early breast cancer. Treatment meaning: preoperative locoregional IRX-2 cytokine immunotherapy. Assay: immunoSEQ multiplex PCR; the TCRdb copy retains only in-frame clones and omits some. Among under 40,000 clones, nearly 90% were seen once, and the ten largest hold 1.6%. The sample consisted of tumor tissue, taken after IRX-2 immunotherapy. The receptors were sampled from a human donor with breast cancer.

This clone was observed a single time. This rearrangement joins TRBV5-1 to TRBJ1-1, with D uncertain. The V gene lost 5 bases and the J gene lost 1 base, with 12 bases spanning the gap. The CDR3 has 14 residues. Per the germline V gene, CDR1 is SGHRS and CDR2 is YFSETQ. This chain's CDR3 is CASRIGQQNTEAFF. In nucleotides, the CDR3 is TGCGCCAGCAGGATCGGCCAGCAGAACACTGAAGCTTTCTTT.

This chain joins TRBV14 and TRBJ2-6; D call uncertain. The CDR3 is 15 amino acids. Per germline, CDR1 SGHDN and CDR2 FVKESK. Trimming shortened V by 1 base and J by 4 bases, and 8 bases separated the two germline ends. CDR3 protein: CASSQGSGGANVLTF. The CDR3 DNA reads TGTGCCAGCAGCCAAGGCTCTGGGGGGGCCAACGTCCTGACTTTC.

The V gene is TRBV6-1, the J gene TRBJ1-2, with D perhaps matching TRBD1 (6 bases). V lost 1 base and J 6 bases, leaving 9 bases between the germline ends. CDR1 and CDR2 (germline): MNHNS, SASEGT. The CDR3 totals 13 residues. DNA of the CDR3: TGTGCCAGCAGTGAAGAGTCAGGGGATGGCTACACCTTC. Protein product: CASSEESGDGYTF.

This rearrangement joins TRBV5-1 to TRBJ1-4; 11 bases agree with TRBD1. Per the germline V gene, CDR1 is SGHRS and CDR2 is YFSETQ. The ends lost 4 bases at V and 7 bases at J; junction bases unmatched: 3. The CDR3 contains 14 residues. The CDR3 loop reads CASSEGTGGEKLFF. CDR3 sequence (DNA): TGCGCCAGCAGCGAAGGGACAGGGGGTGAAAAACTGTTTTTT.

This clone has a single count. CDR3 loop: CASSGGLAGSSYEQYV. CDR3 DNA: TGTGCCAGCAGTGGTGGACTAGCGGGTAGCTCCTACGAGCAGTACGTC. The J gene is TRBJ2-7, the V gene TRBV6-8; the match to TRBD2 covers 11 bases. Germline CDR1 and CDR2: MNHGY and SAAAGT. This CDR3 is 16 amino acids long. V lost 5 bases, J lost 0 bases, and 6 bases stayed unmatched.

The chain has TRBV6-8 and TRBJ2-3, with D perhaps TRBD1 (5 bases). Germline V gene lookup returns CDR1 MNHGY and CDR2 SAAAGT. The CDR3 loop spans 14 amino acids. V was shortened by 7 bases and J by 4 bases, with 15 bases between the two germline ends. Here the CDR3 DNA reads TGTGCCAGCATCTTGGACCCAGGGTCAGATACGCAGTATTTT. This translates into CASILDPGSDTQYF.

This rearrangement joins TRBV6-8 to TRBJ2-3; 9 nucleotides line up with TRBD1. Germline CDR1 reads MNHGY; CDR2 reads SAAAGT. J was trimmed by 6 bases and V by 6 bases; bases with no gene match: 10. This CDR3 comprises 15 residues. The CDR3 sequence is CASRTNRGQGDTQYF. CDR3 nucleotide sequence: TGTGCCAGCAGAACGAACAGGGGACAGGGTGATACGCAGTATTTT.

The V call is TRBV6-8, the J call TRBJ1-2; D unclear. Trimming removed 4 bases at V and 0 bases at J, with 9 bases between. The germline V gene encodes CDR1 MNHGY and CDR2 SAAAGT. The CDR3 extends over 14 amino acids. CDR3 bases: TGTGCCAGCAGTTCGGCAGCCTCTAACTATGGCTACACCTTC. Its translation: CASSSAASNYGYTF.

The chain couples TRBV11-3 to TRBJ2-1, with 8 nucleotides matching TRBD2. The germline gives CDR1 SGHNT, CDR2 YENEEA. CDR3 length: 15 amino acids. Trimming removed 5 bases from V and 7 bases from J; junction bases left unmatched: 10. The CDR3 coding sequence is TGTGCCAGCAGCGTTAGCGGGATGGGGAATAATGAGCAGTTCTTC. As protein: CASSVSGMGNNEQFF.

The chain is built from TRBV25-1 and TRBJ2-7, with a weak D call TRBD2 (6 bases). Germline CDR1 and CDR2: MGHDK and SYGVNS. Trimming left V 5 bases short and J 3 bases short, with 14 bases between. This CDR3 region has 14 residues. CDR3 loop: CASSSRRRGYEQYF. The CDR3 DNA sequence: TGTGCCAGCAGTTCGCGCAGGAGGGGCTACGAGCAGTACTTC.

This clone was detected only once. J is TRBJ1-1 and V is TRBV6-8, with a possible D match to TRBD1 (6 bases). This CDR3 spans 14 amino acids. The V gene's germline CDR1 is MNHGY and CDR2 SAAAGT. Trimming shortened V by 1 base and J by 4 bases, and 10 bases separated the two germline ends. The CDR3 sequence is CASSYYREGTEAFF. CDR3 nucleotide sequence: TGTGCCAGCAGTTACTACAGGGAAGGCACTGAAGCTTTCTTT.

This clone was observed a single time. The chain recombines TRBV28 with TRBJ1-1; possibly TRBD1 for D (5 bases). The CDR3 is made up of 12 amino acids. Germline lookup yields CDR1 MDHEN and CDR2 SYDVKM. With 7 bases removed from V and 4 bases from J, the gap between germline ends came to 10 bases. The CDR3: CASTSRVTEAFF. The CDR3 bases are TGTGCCAGCACCTCCAGGGTCACTGAAGCTTTCTTT.

The CDR3 reads CASSTPGGAGNTIYF. CDR3 sequence (DNA): TGTGCCAGTAGTACCCCGGGGGGGGCTGGAAACACCATATATTTT. J is TRBJ1-3 and V is TRBV19; tentative D call: TRBD1 (5 bases). This CDR3 comprises 15 residues. Germline V gene lookup returns CDR1 LNHDA and CDR2 SQIVND (reference sequence). V shed 4 bases and J shed 2 bases, with 12 bases lying between them.

The rearrangement uses TRBV6-8 and TRBJ2-1; TRBD1 aligns across 7 bases. The trim removed 8 bases at V and 2 bases at J, leaving 6 bases unmatched. The CDR3 contains 14 residues. The germline V gene encodes CDR1 MNHGY and CDR2 SAAAGT. The CDR3 DNA reads TGTGCCAGCGGATGGGACAGACCCTACAATGAGCAGTTCTTC. The encoded protein is CASGWDRPYNEQFF.

CDR3 sequence reads: CAWSRGGQPQHF. The CDR3 nucleotides are TGTGCCTGGAGTAGAGGCGGCCAGCCCCAGCATTTT. The V and J genes are TRBV30 and TRBJ1-5; D gene uncertain. Germline V lookup: CDR1 GTSNPN, CDR2 SVGIG (reference sequence). The V end was cut by 2 bases, the J end by 7 bases, with 9 bases between. This CDR3 comprises 12 residues.

The chain carries TRBV6-8 and TRBJ1-1; D is unresolved. The V gene's germline CDR1 is MNHGY and CDR2 SAAAGT. The V end was cut by 7 bases, the J end by 1 base, with 13 bases between. CDR3 length: 14 amino acids. The CDR3 protein is CASISSGGNTEAFF. The CDR3 nucleotides read TGTGCCAGCATTAGTTCGGGAGGGAACACTGAAGCTTTCTTT.

V is TRBV9 and J is TRBJ1-5, with 10 bases aligning to TRBD1. Unmatched junction bases numbered 3, after V lost 0 bases and J lost 6 bases. Germline assignment: CDR1 SGDLS and CDR2 YYNGEE. The CDR3 has 15 amino acids. CDR3 in DNA: TGTGCCAGCAGCGTAGGACAGGGGGCAAGTCAGCCCCAGCATTTT. Translation: CASSVGQGASQPQHF.

The chain couples TRBV6-8 to TRBJ1-2; the D is unclear. The germline V and J ends were trimmed by 5 bases and 6 bases, with 13 bases remaining between them. Germline V gene data show CDR1 as MNHGY and CDR2 as SAAAGT. CDR3 size: 13 residues. CDR3: CASSDATIHGYTF. In DNA, the CDR3 is TGTGCCAGCAGTGATGCGACAATCCATGGCTACACCTTC.

This clone showed up just a few times. The chain employs TRBV6-8 and TRBJ1-1; weak D call: TRBD1 (6 bases). Per germline, CDR1 MNHGY and CDR2 SAAAGT. V was trimmed by 0 bases and J by 7 bases, leaving 6 bases between them. The CDR3 totals 12 residues. The CDR3, as DNA: TGTGCCAGCAGTTACTCCAGGGGTGAAGCTTTCTTT. Its protein is CASSYSRGEAFF.

V is TRBV6-8 and J is TRBJ1-1; 7 bases map to TRBD1. The CDR3 sequence is 12 residues long. V shed 10 bases, J shed 4 bases, and the junction held 6 bases outside the gene matches. Germline loops: CDR1 MNHGY, CDR2 SAAAGT. The CDR3: CAIGAGGTEAFF. CDR3 nucleotides: TGTGCCATCGGGGCAGGGGGCACTGAAGCTTTCTTT.

Only one count was recorded for this clone. This chain uses TRBV6-8 with TRBJ1-2; the D gene is possibly TRBD1 (6 bases). This CDR3 spans 17 amino acids. The germline V gene encodes CDR1 MNHGY and CDR2 SAAAGT. V lost 5 bases and J lost 5, with 24 bases in between. The CDR3 sequence is CASSPIWGLARSYGYTF. The CDR3 DNA is TGTGCCAGCAGTCCCATCTGGGGGCTAGCGCGGTCATATGGCTACACCTTC.

V usage is TRBV7-2 and J usage is TRBJ2-5, with D unresolved. V was pared by 3 bases and J by 1 base, with 6 bases between. This CDR3 is 13 amino acids long. The germline CDR1 and CDR2 sequences are SGHTA and FQGNSA. The CDR3 DNA reads as TGTGCCAGCAGCTTTTCTTTCCAAGAGACCCAGTACTTC. Translation gives CASSFSFQETQYF.

The chain uses TRBV6-8 and TRBJ2-3; D is ambiguous. The V and J ends lost 0 bases and 9 bases respectively, with 7 bases between them. Germline CDR1 is MNHGY and CDR2 is SAAAGT. The CDR3 spans 12 residues. In DNA, the CDR3 is TGTGCCAGCAGTTACTCTCTTGGGACGCAGTATTTT. This translates into CASSYSLGTQYF.

The chain employs TRBV19 and TRBJ2-5; weak D call: TRBD2 (7 bases). Trimming took 3 bases from V and 4 from J, leaving 12 bases between them. The CDR3 spans 14 residues. In germline, CDR1 is LNHDA, CDR2 SQIVND (reference sequence). CDR3 nucleotide sequence: TGTGCCAGTAGTATTTCCGGGGGGCGAGAGACCCAGTACTTC. Amino acids: CASSISGGRETQYF.

The chain joins TRBV11-3 to TRBJ2-7, with 7 bases matching TRBD1. The CDR3 runs to 17 residues. V was pared by 0 bases and J by 4 bases, with 12 bases of the junction left unmatched. Looked up from germline, CDR1 is SGHNT and CDR2 is YENEEA. The CDR3 sequence: CASSLDLRQGDVYEQYV. The CDR3 DNA sequence: TGTGCCAGCAGCTTAGACTTAAGACAGGGCGACGTTTACGAGCAGTACGTC.

CDR3 amino acids: CASAWGSGELFF. Written as DNA, the CDR3 is TGTGCCAGCGCATGGGGTTCCGGGGAGCTGTTTTTT. The rearrangement joins TRBV25-1 to TRBJ2-2; unclear D gene. Trimming took 8 bases from V and 6 from J, leaving 10 bases between them. The CDR3 contains 12 residues. Germline CDR1 reads MGHDK; CDR2 reads SYGVNS.

To note about this clone: The junction shows a germline mismatch at one end, possibly a read error. V and J are TRBV18 and TRBJ2-2; D could derive from TRBD1 or TRBD2 (5 bases each). Germline lookup yields CDR1 KGHSH and CDR2 LQKENI. The CDR3 extends over 19 amino acids. This chain's CDR3 is CASSRDQAGLFIGTGELFF. CDR3 DNA: TGTGCCAGCTCTCGTGACCAGGCAGGGCTTTTTATCGGCACCGGGGAACTGTTTTTT.

V and J are TRBV28 and TRBJ1-5; D ambiguous. V was trimmed by 7 bases and J by 0 bases, leaving 10 bases between them. This CDR3 region has 14 residues. In germline, CDR1 is MDHEN, CDR2 SYDVKM. CDR3 in amino acids: CASTTRNSNQPQHF. The CDR3 DNA reads as TGTGCCAGCACGACGAGGAATAGCAATCAGCCCCAGCATTTT.

The chain carries TRBV6-8 and TRBJ1-1; D possibly corresponds to TRBD1 (5 bases). V lost 0 bases, J lost 5 bases, and 16 bases lay in between. CDR1 and CDR2 from the germline V gene are MNHGY and SAAAGT. This CDR3 has 16 residues. For the CDR3, the DNA is TGTGCCAGCAGTTACTCGATAGCAGGGTGGGCGACTGAAGCTTTCTTT. This codes for CASSYSIAGWATEAFF.

The genes are TRBV28 and TRBJ1-1, with a possible D match to TRBD1 (6 bases). The germline gives CDR1 MDHEN, CDR2 SYDVKM. V was shortened by 5 bases and J by 4 bases, with 17 bases between the two germline ends. CDR3 length: 15 residues. The CDR3 nucleotides are TGTGCCAGCAGTCCTACAGGGCCCAGCGGCACTGAAGCTTTCTTT. This gives the protein CASSPTGPSGTEAFF.

This chain links TRBV19 with TRBJ2-2; D gene unclear. CDR1 is LNHDA and CDR2 is SQIVND in the germline V gene (reference sequence). With 5 bases removed from V and 4 bases from J, the gap between germline ends came to 17 bases. The CDR3 has 16 amino acids. The CDR3 loop is CASSPRPNSPTGELFF. The CDR3, as DNA: TGTGCCAGTAGTCCGAGACCAAATTCCCCCACCGGGGAGCTGTTTTTT.